This is a list of T cell receptor beta chains from one sample in a study of blood T cell repertoires in COVID-19. TCRdb's table, derived via immunoSEQ multiplex PCR, lists solely in-frame clones and lacks some. The sample contains about 470,000 clones, approximately 90% of which appear only once. The material sequenced was PBMCs or T cells enriched from blood (not recorded which). These receptors were collected from a woman younger than 30 who had recovered from COVID-19. Each CDR3 is given with its conserved first and last residue. The D gene is left open where the match is weak. Expanded clones get a size class; other rows say once, few or many, or leave the size out.

V gene: TRBV13
clone size: few
D gene: TRBD1
J gene: TRBJ1-4
CDR3 DNA: TGTGCCAGCAGCTCCAGACAGGGTGAGGGTGAAAAACTGTTTTTT
CDR3 protein: CASSSRQGEGEKLFF

V gene: TRBV28
clone size: .
D gene: .
J gene: TRBJ2-7
CDR3 DNA: TGTGCCAGCAGTTCGCCCTTGCGGGAGCAGTACTTC
CDR3 protein: CASSSPLREQYF

V gene: TRBV27
clone size: once
D gene: TRBD2
J gene: TRBJ2-3
CDR3 DNA: TGTGCCAGCAGCCCAATCTCCTTACTGGCGGGGGGAGGGGATACGCAGTATTTT
CDR3 protein: CASSPISLLAGGGDTQYF

V gene: TRBV5-6
clone size: .
D gene: TRBD2
J gene: TRBJ2-2
CDR3 DNA: TGTGCCAGCAGCTTGGGCGGGGGGAACACCGGGGAGCTGTTTTTT
CDR3 protein: CASSLGGGNTGELFF

V gene: TRBV30
clone size: .
D gene: .
J gene: TRBJ1-1
CDR3 DNA: TGTGCCTGCAGGCCCCTCCGGGACTGGGGCATGAACACTGAAGCTTTCTTT
CDR3 protein: CACRPLRDWGMNTEAFF

V gene: TRBV15
clone size: .
D gene: TRBD1
J gene: TRBJ2-7
CDR3 DNA: TGTGCCACCAGCAGGAACTCCGGACAGGAGGAGCAGTACTTC
CDR3 protein: CATSRNSGQEEQYF

V gene: TRBV20-1
clone size: .
D gene: .
J gene: TRBJ1-4
CDR3 DNA: TGCAGTGCTAGTGGTGCGGGAACTAATGAAAAACTGTTTTTT
CDR3 protein: CSASGAGTNEKLFF

V gene: TRBV3-1/TRBV3-2
clone size: .
D gene: .
J gene: TRBJ1-2
CDR3 DNA: TGTGCCAGCAGCCAAGATAGCAGGGCCCTCTATGGCTACACCTTC
CDR3 protein: CASSQDSRALYGYTF

V gene: TRBV5-1
clone size: .
D gene: .
J gene: TRBJ1-5
CDR3 DNA: TGCGCCAGCAGCTTTACAGCCAATCAGCCCCAGCATTTT
CDR3 protein: CASSFTANQPQHF

V gene: TRBV2
clone size: .
D gene: .
J gene: TRBJ2-4
CDR3 DNA: TGTGCCAGCAGTGAATTTGACTACGATGGAAACATTCAGTACTTC
CDR3 protein: CASSEFDYDGNIQYF

V gene: TRBV28
clone size: .
D gene: .
J gene: TRBJ2-7
CDR3 DNA: TGTGCCAGCAGTTCCCCAATCTACGAGCAGTACTTC
CDR3 protein: CASSSPIYEQYF

V gene: TRBV2
clone size: few
D gene: .
J gene: TRBJ1-1
CDR3 DNA: TGTGCCAGCAGGCTTGGACTGACGAACACTGAAGCTTTCTTT
CDR3 protein: CASRLGLTNTEAFF

V gene: TRBV5-1
clone size: .
D gene: .
J gene: TRBJ1-3
CDR3 DNA: TGCGCCAGCAGCTCCCGACAGGAGAGCTCTGGAAACACCATATATTTT
CDR3 protein: CASSSRQESSGNTIYF

V gene: TRBV9
clone size: .
D gene: TRBD1
J gene: TRBJ1-1
CDR3 DNA: TGTGCCAGCAGCGTATCTCGCGATGGACAGGGTGGGGACACTGAAGCTTTCTTT
CDR3 protein: CASSVSRDGQGGDTEAFF

V gene: TRBV4-1
clone size: .
D gene: .
J gene: TRBJ1-5
CDR3 DNA: TGCGCCAGCAGCCAAGCGGGGGGGAGTCAGCCCCAGCATTTT
CDR3 protein: CASSQAGGSQPQHF

V gene: TRBV6-5
clone size: .
D gene: .
J gene: TRBJ1-5
CDR3 DNA: TGTGCCAGCACGGGAACAGTCAATCAGCCCCAGCATTTT
CDR3 protein: CASTGTVNQPQHF

V gene: TRBV7-9
clone size: .
D gene: .
J gene: TRBJ2-7
CDR3 DNA: TGTGCCAGCAGCTCCGGACAGCGAACGCGGTACTTC
CDR3 protein: CASSSGQRTRYF